A single T cell receptor (beta chain) is shown here with its context. Its specificity is unknown. These data come from a study of graft-versus-host responses after intestinal transplantation. At the level of the study: Anti-thymocyte globulin served as induction for all recipients, who then took tacrolimus and steroids for about 3 years.

Study findings and constraints: Declines in HvG clones occurring early post-transplant were associated with peak circulating GvH clone levels. Recipient bone marrow held GvH clones, some seen earlier in ileum or blood.

TCRdb's table, derived via immunoSEQ multiplex PCR, lists solely in-frame clones and lacks some. The data hold some 110,000 clones, with around 94% observed a single time. Germline CDR1 is SQVTM and CDR2 is ANQGSEA. The CDR3 runs to 13 residues. The chain links TRBV29-1 to TRBJ2-7, with a tentative D call TRBD1 (6 bases). Specimen: unstimulated CD8+ T cells sorted from spleen or lymph node cells, collected before transplant. This TCR derives from a human donor who was the organ donor for an intestinal transplant. The CDR3 reads CNYKGTRYYEQYF. DNA of the CDR3: TGCAACTACAAAGGGACAAGATACTACGAGCAGTACTTC.